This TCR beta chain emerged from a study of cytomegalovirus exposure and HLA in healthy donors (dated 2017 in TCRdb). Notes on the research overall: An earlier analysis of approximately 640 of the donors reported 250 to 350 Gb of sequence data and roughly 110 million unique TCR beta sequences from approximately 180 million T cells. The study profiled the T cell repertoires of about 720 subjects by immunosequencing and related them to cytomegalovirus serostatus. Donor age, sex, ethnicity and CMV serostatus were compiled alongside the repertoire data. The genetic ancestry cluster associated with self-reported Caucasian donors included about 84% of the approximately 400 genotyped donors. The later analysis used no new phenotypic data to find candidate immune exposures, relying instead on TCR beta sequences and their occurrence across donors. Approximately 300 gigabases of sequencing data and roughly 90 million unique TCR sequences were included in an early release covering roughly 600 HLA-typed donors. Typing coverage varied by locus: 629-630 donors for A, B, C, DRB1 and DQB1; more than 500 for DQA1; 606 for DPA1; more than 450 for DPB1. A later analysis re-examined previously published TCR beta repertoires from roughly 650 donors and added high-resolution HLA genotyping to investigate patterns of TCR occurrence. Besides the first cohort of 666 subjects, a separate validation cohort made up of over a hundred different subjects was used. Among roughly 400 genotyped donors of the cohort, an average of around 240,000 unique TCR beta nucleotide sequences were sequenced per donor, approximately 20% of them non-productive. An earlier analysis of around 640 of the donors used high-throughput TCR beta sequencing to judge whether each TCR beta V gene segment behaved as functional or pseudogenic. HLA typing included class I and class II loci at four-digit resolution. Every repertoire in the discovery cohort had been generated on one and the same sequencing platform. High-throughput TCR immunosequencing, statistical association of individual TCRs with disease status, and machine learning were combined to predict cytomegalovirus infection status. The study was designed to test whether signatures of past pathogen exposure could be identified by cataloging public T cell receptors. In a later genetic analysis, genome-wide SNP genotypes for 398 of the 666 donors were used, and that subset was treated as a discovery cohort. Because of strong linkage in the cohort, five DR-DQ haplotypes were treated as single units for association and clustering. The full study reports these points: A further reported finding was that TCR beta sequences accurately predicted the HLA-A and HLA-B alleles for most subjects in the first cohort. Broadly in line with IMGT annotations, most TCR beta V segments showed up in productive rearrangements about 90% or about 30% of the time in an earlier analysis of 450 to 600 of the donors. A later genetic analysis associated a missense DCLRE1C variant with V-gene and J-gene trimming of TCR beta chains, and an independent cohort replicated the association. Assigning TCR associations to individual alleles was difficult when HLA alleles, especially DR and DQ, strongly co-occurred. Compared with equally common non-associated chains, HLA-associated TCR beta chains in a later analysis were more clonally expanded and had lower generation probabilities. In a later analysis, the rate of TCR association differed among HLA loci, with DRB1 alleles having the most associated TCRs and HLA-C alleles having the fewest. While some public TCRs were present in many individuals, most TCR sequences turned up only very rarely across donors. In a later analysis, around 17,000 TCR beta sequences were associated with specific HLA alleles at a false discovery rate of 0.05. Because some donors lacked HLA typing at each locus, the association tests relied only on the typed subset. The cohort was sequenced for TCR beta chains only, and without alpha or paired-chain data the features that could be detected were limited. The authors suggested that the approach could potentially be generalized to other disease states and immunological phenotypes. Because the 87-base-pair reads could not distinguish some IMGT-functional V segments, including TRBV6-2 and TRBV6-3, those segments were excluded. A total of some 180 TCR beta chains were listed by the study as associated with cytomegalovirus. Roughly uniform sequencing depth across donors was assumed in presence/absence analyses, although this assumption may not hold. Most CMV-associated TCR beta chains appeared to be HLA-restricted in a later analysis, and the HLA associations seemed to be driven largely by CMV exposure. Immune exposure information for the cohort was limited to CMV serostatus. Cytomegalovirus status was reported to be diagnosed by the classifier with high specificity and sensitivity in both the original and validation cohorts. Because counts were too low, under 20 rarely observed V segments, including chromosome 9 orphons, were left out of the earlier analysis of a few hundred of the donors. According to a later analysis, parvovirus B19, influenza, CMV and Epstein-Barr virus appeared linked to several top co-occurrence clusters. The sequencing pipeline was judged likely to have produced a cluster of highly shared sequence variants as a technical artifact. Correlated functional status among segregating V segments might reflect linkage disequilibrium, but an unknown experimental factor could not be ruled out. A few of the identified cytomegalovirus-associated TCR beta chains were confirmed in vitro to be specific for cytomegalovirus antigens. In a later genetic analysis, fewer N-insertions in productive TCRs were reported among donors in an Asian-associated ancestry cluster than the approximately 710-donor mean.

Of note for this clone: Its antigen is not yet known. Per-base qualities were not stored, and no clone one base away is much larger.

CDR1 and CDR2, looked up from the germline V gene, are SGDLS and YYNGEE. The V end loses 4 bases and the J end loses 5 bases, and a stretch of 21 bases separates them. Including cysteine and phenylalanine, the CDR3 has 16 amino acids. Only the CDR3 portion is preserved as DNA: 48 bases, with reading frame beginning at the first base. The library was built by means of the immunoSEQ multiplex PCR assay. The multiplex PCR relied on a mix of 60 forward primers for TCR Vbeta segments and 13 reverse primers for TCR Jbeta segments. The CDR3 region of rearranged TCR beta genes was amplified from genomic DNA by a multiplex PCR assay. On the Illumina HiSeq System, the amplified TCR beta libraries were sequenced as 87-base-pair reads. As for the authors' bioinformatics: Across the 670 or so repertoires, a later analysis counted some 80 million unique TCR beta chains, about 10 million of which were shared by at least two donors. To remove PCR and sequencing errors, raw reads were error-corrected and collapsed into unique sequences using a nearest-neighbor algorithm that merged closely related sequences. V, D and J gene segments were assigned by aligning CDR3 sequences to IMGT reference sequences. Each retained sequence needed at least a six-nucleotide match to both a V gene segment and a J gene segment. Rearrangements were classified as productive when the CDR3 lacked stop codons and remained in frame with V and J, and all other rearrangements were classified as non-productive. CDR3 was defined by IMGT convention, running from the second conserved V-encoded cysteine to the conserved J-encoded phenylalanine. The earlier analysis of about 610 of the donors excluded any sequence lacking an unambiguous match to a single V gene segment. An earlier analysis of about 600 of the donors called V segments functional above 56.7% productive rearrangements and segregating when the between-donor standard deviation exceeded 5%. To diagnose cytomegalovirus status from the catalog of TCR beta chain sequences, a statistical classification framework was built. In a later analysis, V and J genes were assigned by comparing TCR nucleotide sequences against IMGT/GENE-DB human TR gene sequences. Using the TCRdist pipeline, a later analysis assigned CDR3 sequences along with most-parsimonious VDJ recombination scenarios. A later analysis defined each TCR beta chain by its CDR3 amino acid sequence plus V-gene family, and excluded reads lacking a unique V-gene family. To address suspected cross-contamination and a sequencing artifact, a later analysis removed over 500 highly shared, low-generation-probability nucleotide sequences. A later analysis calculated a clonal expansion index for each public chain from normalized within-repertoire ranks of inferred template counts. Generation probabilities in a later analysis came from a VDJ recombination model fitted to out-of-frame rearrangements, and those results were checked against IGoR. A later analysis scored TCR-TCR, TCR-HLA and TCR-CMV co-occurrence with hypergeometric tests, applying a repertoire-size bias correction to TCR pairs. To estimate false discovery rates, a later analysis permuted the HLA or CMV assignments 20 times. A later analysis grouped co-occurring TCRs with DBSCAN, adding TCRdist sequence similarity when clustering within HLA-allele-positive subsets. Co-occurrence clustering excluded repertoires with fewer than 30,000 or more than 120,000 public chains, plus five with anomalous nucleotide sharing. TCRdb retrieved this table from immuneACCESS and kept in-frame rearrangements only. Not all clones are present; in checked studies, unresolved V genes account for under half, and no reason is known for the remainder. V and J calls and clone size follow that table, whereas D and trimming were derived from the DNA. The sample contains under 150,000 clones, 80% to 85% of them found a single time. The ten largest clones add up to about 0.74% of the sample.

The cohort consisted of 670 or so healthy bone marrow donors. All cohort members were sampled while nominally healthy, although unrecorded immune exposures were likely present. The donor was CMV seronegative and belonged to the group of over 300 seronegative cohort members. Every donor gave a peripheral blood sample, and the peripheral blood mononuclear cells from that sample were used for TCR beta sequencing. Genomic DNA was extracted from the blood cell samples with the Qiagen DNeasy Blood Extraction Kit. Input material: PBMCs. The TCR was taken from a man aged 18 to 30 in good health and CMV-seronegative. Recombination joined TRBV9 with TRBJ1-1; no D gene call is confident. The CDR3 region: CASSLTYSTSGTEAFF. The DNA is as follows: TGTGCCAGCAGCCTCACCTACAGCACCTCGGGAACTGAAGCTTTCTTT.